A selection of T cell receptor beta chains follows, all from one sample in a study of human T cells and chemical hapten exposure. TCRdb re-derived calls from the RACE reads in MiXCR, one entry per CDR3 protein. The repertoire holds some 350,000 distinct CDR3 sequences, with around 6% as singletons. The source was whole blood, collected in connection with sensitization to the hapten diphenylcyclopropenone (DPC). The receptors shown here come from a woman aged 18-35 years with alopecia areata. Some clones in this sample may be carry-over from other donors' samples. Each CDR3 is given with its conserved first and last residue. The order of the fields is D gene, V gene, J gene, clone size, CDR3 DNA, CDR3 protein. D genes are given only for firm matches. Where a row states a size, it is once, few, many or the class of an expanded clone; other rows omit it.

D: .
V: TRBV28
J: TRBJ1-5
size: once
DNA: TGTGCCAGCAGTTTAATGGGTCTTCAGCCCCAGCATTTT
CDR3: CASSLMGLQPQHF

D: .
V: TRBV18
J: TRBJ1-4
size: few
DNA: TGTGCCAGCTCACAGACAACTAATGAAAAACTGTTTTTT
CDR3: CASSQTTNEKLFF

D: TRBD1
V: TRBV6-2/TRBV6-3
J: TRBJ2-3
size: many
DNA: TGTGCCAGCATATATCGACATTCCGGGACAGGGGCGAGAAGGACAGATACGCAGTATTTT
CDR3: CASIYRHSGTGARRTDTQYF

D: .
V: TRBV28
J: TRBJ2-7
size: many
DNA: TGTGCCGGCGCGCGGGGTTCCTACGAGCAGTACTTC
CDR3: CAGARGSYEQYF

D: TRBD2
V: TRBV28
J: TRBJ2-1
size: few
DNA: TGTGCCAGCATCCCTCCGGGACTAGCCCCCCGTGAGCAGTTCTTC
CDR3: CASIPPGLAPREQFF

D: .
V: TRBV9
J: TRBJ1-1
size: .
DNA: TGTGCCAGCAGCTCGACCCCCCTGAACACTGAAGCTTTCTTT
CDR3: CASSSTPLNTEAFF

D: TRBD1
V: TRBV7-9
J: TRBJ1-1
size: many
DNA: TGTGCCAGCAGCTTCATTGGACAGGTAGACGCTTTCTTT
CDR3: CASSFIGQVDAFF

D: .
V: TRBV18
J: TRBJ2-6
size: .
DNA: TGTGCCAGCTCACCACGAACAACTGGGGCCAACGTCCTGACTTTC
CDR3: CASSPRTTGANVLTF

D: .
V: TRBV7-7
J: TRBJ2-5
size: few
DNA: TGTGCTAGCAGCCCCGAGACTCGGACGGCCCAGTACTTC
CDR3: CASSPETRTAQYF

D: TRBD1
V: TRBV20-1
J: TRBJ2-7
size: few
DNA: TGCAGTGCTGCCGGACAGGGGAACGAGCAGTACTTC
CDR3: CSAAGQGNEQYF

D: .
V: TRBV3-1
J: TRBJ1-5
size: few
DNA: TGTGCCAGCAGCCAAAATCTGGATCAGCCCCAGCATTTT
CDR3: CASSQNLDQPQHF